The 32 T cell receptor beta chains in this list originate from one sample, sequenced in a study of blood T cell repertoires in COVID-19. The table came from immunoSEQ multiplex PCR; TCRdb's copy has only in-frame clones and leaves some out. The repertoire holds some 56,000 clones, with 73% as singletons. Sequencing input: peripheral blood. The receptors were sampled from a woman between 45 and 65 years old with active or convalescent COVID-19.

This clone was found a few times. The V and J genes are TRBV19 and TRBJ2-3; 12 bases fit TRBD2. The CDR3 length is 16 residues. After removal of 6 bases from V and 10 bases from J, the junction contained 14 bases not matched to a gene. CDR1 LNHDA and CDR2 SQIVND come from the germline V gene (reference sequence). CDR3 nucleotide sequence: TGTGCCAGTAGCCGGGGGACTAGCGGGCCGATAACGTCGCAGTATTTT. It translates to CASSRGTSGPITSQYF.

The table lists this clone with a count of one. The V call is TRBV27, the J call TRBJ1-5; D is ambiguous. Germline CDR1 MNHEY, CDR2 SMNVEV (reference sequence). The CDR3 totals 15 residues. V was clipped by 7 bases and J by 3 bases, with 16 bases between them. This CDR3 is CASNPFGGNNQPQHF. The CDR3 coding sequence is TGTGCCAGCAACCCCTTCGGCGGTAACAATCAGCCCCAGCATTTT.

This chain joins TRBV7-9 and TRBJ1-3; 10 positions match TRBD1. There are 15 residues in the CDR3. Germline values: CDR1 SEHNR, CDR2 FQNEAQ (reference sequence). Trimming removed 3 bases from V and 2 bases from J; junction bases left unmatched: 1. The CDR3 nucleotides read TGTGCCAGCAGCTTGACAGGGGGCGCTGGAAACACCATATATTTT. This sequence encodes CASSLTGGAGNTIYF.

The chain is built from TRBV25-1 and TRBJ2-7; 7 bases agree with TRBD1. V shed 8 bases and J 0 bases; nucleotides not matched to a gene: 1. This CDR3 contains 12 residues. CDR1 MGHDK and CDR2 SYGVNS come from the germline V gene. This CDR3 is CASRDSSYEQYF. The CDR3 DNA is TGTGCCAGCCGGGACAGCTCCTACGAGCAGTACTTC.

The V call is TRBV5-1, the J call TRBJ1-2; 7 bases align to TRBD1. Trimming removed 4 bases from V and 8 bases from J; junction bases left unmatched: 8. CDR3 size: 13 residues. Germline CDR1 is SGHRS and CDR2 is YFSETQ. In DNA form, the CDR3 reads TGCGCCAGCAGCATGACAGGGACTCACGGCTACACCTTC. This codes for CASSMTGTHGYTF. The full variable domain, rest sourced from reference TRBV5-1 and TRBJ1-2, is KAGVTQTPRYLIKTRGQQVTLSCSPISGHRSVSWYQQTPGQGLQFLFEYFSETQRNKGNFPGRFSGRQFSNSRSEMNVSTLELGDSALYLCASSMTGTHGYTFGSGTRLTVV.

The chain combines TRBV6-5 with TRBJ1-1, with 9 positions matching TRBD1. CDR3 length equals 15 residues. Germline V lookup: CDR1 MNHEY, CDR2 SVGAGI. V lost 4 bases, J lost 5 bases, and 8 bases stayed unmatched. DNA of the CDR3: TGTGCCAGCAGTTCCGGGACAGGGAAATTAACTGAAGCTTTCTTT. It codes for CASSSGTGKLTEAFF.

The chain links TRBV28 to TRBJ2-7, with D perhaps matching TRBD1 (5 bases). CDR1 and CDR2 from the germline V gene are MDHEN and SYDVKM. CDR3 length equals 14 residues. V was clipped by 2 bases and J by 7 bases, with 15 bases between them. The CDR3 nucleotides are TGTGCCAGCAGTTTAAGGGGAACGGACCGGGAGCAGTACTTC. This sequence encodes CASSLRGTDREQYF. The complete variable domain, with remaining parts taken from reference TRBV28 and TRBJ2-7, reads DVKVTQSSRYLVKRTGEKVFLECVQDMDHENMFWYRQDPGLGLRLIYFSYDVKMKEKGDIPEGYSVSREKKERFSLILESASTNQTSMYLCASSLRGTDREQYFGPGTRLTVT.

The rearrangement uses TRBV7-6 and TRBJ2-1; D is perhaps TRBD2 (5 bases). The CDR3 spans 14 residues. V lost 1 base and J 9 bases, leaving 13 bases between the germline ends. Germline V lookup: CDR1 SGHVS, CDR2 FNYEAQ. The CDR3 bases are TGTGCCAGCAGCTTAGTGCCTAGCCTGGGTGAGCAGTTCTTC. Its protein is CASSLVPSLGEQFF.

The J gene is TRBJ2-7, the V gene TRBV3-1 (or the pseudogene TRBV3-2); unclear D gene. The germline V gene has CDR1 LGHDT and CDR2 YNNKEL (reference sequence). V was shortened by 0 bases and J by 7 bases, with 10 bases between the two germline ends. This CDR3 contains 13 residues. This CDR3 reads CASSQDWLREQYF. The CDR3 DNA sequence: TGTGCCAGCAGCCAAGATTGGCTGCGGGAGCAGTACTTC.

The chain carries TRBV19 and TRBJ2-7, with 7 positions matching TRBD1. In germline, CDR1 is LNHDA, CDR2 SQIVND (reference sequence). The CDR3 length is 12 residues. V dropped 11 bases and J dropped 2; count of bases not matched to a gene: 6. CDR3: CASSQGAYEQYF. The CDR3, as DNA: TGTGCCTCAAGTCAGGGGGCCTACGAGCAGTACTTC. Drawing the rest from reference TRBV19 and TRBJ2-7, the complete variable domain is DGGITQSPKYLFRKEGQNVTLSCEQNLNHDAMYWYRQDPGQGLRLIYYSQIVNDFQKGDIAEGYSVSREKKESFPLTVTSAQKNPTAFYLCASSQGAYEQYFGPGTRLTVT.

The chain links TRBV2 to TRBJ2-4; D is undetermined. Germline V CDR1 and CDR2: SNHLY, FYNNEI. This CDR3 comprises 14 residues. Trimming removed 10 bases from V and 3 bases from J, with 16 bases in between. The CDR3 bases are TGTGCCACCGAGGCGGCGACGGACAAAAACATTCAGTACTTC. Encoded protein: CATEAATDKNIQYF. The full variable domain, with the rest looked up from reference TRBV2 and TRBJ2-4, is EPEVTQTPSHQVTQMGQEVILRCVPISNHLYFYWYRQILGQKVEFLVSFYNNEISEKSEIFDDQFSVERPDGSNFTLKIRSTKLEDSAMYFCATEAATDKNIQYFGAGTRLSVL.

This clone was detected only a few times. This sequence joins TRBV6-5 and TRBJ1-5, with 7 nucleotides matching TRBD1. The CDR3 contains 15 residues. CDR1 is MNHEY and CDR2 is SVGAGI in the germline V gene. With V trimmed by 6 bases and J by 2 bases, 7 bases remained unmatched. As DNA, the CDR3 is TGTGCCAGCAGCCTGCTTGGACAGGGCAATCAGCCCCAGCATTTT. The encoded protein is CASSLLGQGNQPQHF.

The CDR3 sequence is CASSVAGVMTEAFF. CDR3 bases: TGTGCCAGCAGCGTCGCAGGTGTTATGACTGAAGCTTTCTTT. This sequence joins TRBV9 and TRBJ1-1, with D uncertain. CDR1 and CDR2 from the germline V gene are SGDLS and YYNGEE. V gave up 2 bases and J gave up 5 bases, with 13 bases separating them. The CDR3 is 14 residues long.

This clone showed up just a few times. This sequence joins TRBV6-4 and TRBJ2-7; 10 nucleotides align to TRBD2. The CDR3 spans 15 residues. CDR1 and CDR2 (germline): MRHNA, SNTAGT. Trimming at V came to 3 bases and at J to 0 bases, leaving 2 bases not matched to a gene. The CDR3 region is CASSEASGSSYEQYF. The CDR3, as DNA: TGTGCCAGCAGTGAGGCTAGCGGGAGCTCCTACGAGCAGTACTTC.

The chain is built from TRBV6-5 and TRBJ2-1; D perhaps matches TRBD1 (6 bases). Germline CDR1 MNHEY, CDR2 SVGAGI. V lost 4 bases, J lost 10 bases, and 20 bases lay in between. The CDR3 spans 15 residues. The CDR3 reads CASSSGDPAIREQFF. In DNA, the CDR3 is TGTGCCAGCAGTTCAGGGGACCCTGCAATCAGGGAGCAGTTCTTC.

This chain's CDR3 is CSVAPGQGKETQYF. For the CDR3, the DNA is TGCAGCGTCGCACCGGGACAGGGGAAAGAGACCCAGTACTTC. The chain uses TRBV29-1 and TRBJ2-5; 10 bases line up with TRBD1. Germline CDR1 reads SQVTM; CDR2 reads ANQGSEA. V gave up 6 bases and J gave up 3 bases; unmatched junction bases: 7. The CDR3 has 14 residues.

This chain joins TRBV11-2 and TRBJ2-1, with 8 bases aligning to TRBD2. V was clipped by 2 bases and J by 4 bases; unmatched bases: 10. CDR1 and CDR2 from the germline V gene are SGHAT and FQNNGV. The length of the CDR3 is 17 residues. The CDR3 here is CASSLRLPSGSYNEQFF. As DNA, the CDR3 is TGTGCCAGCAGCTTACGACTGCCCAGCGGGAGTTACAATGAGCAGTTCTTC.

The CDR3 DNA reads as TGTGCCTGGAGCCGGGACAGTATTAATCAGCCCCAGCATTTT. This translates into CAWSRDSINQPQHF. The chain links TRBV30 to TRBJ1-5, with TRBD1 matching 7 bases. This CDR3 has 14 residues. Germline V gene lookup returns CDR1 GTSNPN and CDR2 SVGIG (reference sequence). V shed 3 bases, J shed 4 bases, and the junction held 6 bases outside the gene matches.

The chain joins TRBV4-1 to TRBJ2-3; D is possibly TRBD1 (6 bases). The V gene's germline CDR1 is MGHRA and CDR2 YSYEKL. V was cut by 4 bases and J by 2 bases, with 19 bases left in between. This CDR3 comprises 17 residues. The DNA for the CDR3 is TGCGCCAGCAGCCGCCCCGAACAGGGAAGTCTCACAGATACGCAGTATTTT. Protein sequence: CASSRPEQGSLTDTQYF.

CDR3 protein: CASSGGGLAANTGELFF. For the CDR3, the DNA is TGTGCCAGCAGTGGGGGCGGACTAGCGGCGAACACCGGGGAGCTGTTTTTT. The V call is TRBV2, the J call TRBJ2-2; 10 positions match TRBD2. The CDR3 contains 17 residues. The germline V gene has CDR1 SNHLY and CDR2 FYNNEI. After removal of 4 bases from V and 0 bases from J, the junction contained 5 bases not matched to a gene.

For this clone: A junction end diverges from the germline sequence, so it may reflect a read error. The V gene is TRBV18, the J gene TRBJ2-5, with TRBD2 matching 11 bases. Germline V gives CDR1 KGHSH, CDR2 LQKENI. CDR3 length: 15 residues. The CDR3 DNA sequence: TGTGCCAGCTCGCCACTAGCGGGGGTCCAAGAGACCCAGTACTTC. This sequence encodes CASSPLAGVQETQYF.

The chain joins TRBV6-5 to TRBJ2-2; possible D gene TRBD1, 5 bases. Germline V lookup: CDR1 MNHEY, CDR2 SVGAGI. V shed 6 bases and J shed 1 base, with 9 bases lying between them. The CDR3 runs to 14 residues. CDR3 DNA: TGTGCCAGCAGCATACAGGAGAACACCGGGGAGCTGTTTTTT. This translates into CASSIQENTGELFF.

The chain joins TRBV30 to TRBJ2-5; a possible D gene is TRBD1 (6 bases). Germline V lookup: CDR1 GTSNPN, CDR2 SVGIG (reference sequence). V lost 2 bases to trimming and J lost 5 bases, with 18 bases between them. The CDR3 is made up of 15 amino acids. Here the CDR3 reads CAWSQDWGREETQYF. CDR3 DNA: TGTGCCTGGAGTCAAGATTGGGGGCGTGAGGAGACCCAGTACTTC.

The chain has TRBV9 and TRBJ1-5, with 7 bases that match TRBD1. Germline V gene lookup returns CDR1 SGDLS and CDR2 YYNGEE. CDR3 length: 17 residues. With V trimmed by 4 bases and J by 1 base, 11 bases remained unmatched. The CDR3 nucleotides are TGTGCCAGCAGCCTCGGCGGAGGGGGCGCAAGCAATCAGCCCCAGCATTTT. The encoded protein is CASSLGGGGASNQPQHF. Full variable domain (rest looked up from reference TRBV9 and TRBJ1-5): DSGVTQTPKHLITATGQRVTLRCSPRSGDLSVYWYQQSLDQGLQFLIQYYNGEERAKGNILERFSAQQFPDLHSELNLSSLELGDSALYFCASSLGGGGASNQPQHFGDGTRLSIL.

The chain is built from TRBV4-1 and TRBJ2-1; 13 positions agree with TRBD2. The germline CDR1 and CDR2 sequences are MGHRA and YSYEKL. After removal of 0 bases from V and 4 bases from J, the junction contained 9 bases not matched to a gene. The CDR3 is 19 amino acids. The chain's CDR3 is CASSQEPPGTSGDYNEQFF. CDR3 nucleotide sequence: TGCGCCAGCAGCCAAGAACCTCCCGGGACTAGCGGGGATTACAATGAGCAGTTCTTC.

The chain is built from TRBV30 and TRBJ2-1, with D tentatively TRBD2 (6 bases). V lost 5 bases to trimming and J lost 6 bases, with 11 bases between them. Germline V CDR1 and CDR2: GTSNPN, SVGIG (reference sequence). This CDR3 spans 12 amino acids. The CDR3 coding sequence is TGTGCCTGGGGCGGGACTCTCAATGAGCAGTTCTTC. Protein sequence: CAWGGTLNEQFF.

The chain carries TRBV3-1 (or the pseudogene TRBV3-2) and TRBJ1-6, with 8 bases matching TRBD1. In germline, CDR1 is LGHDT, CDR2 YNNKEL (reference sequence). Trimming took 4 bases from V and 0 from J; bases not matched to a gene: 8. The CDR3 runs 18 residues. The CDR3 here is CASSLDRGMSSYNSPLHF. CDR3 nucleotide sequence: TGTGCCAGCAGCCTTGACAGGGGCATGAGCTCCTATAATTCACCCCTCCACTTT.

This sequence joins TRBV10-3 and TRBJ2-7, with 7 bases fitting TRBD2. The CDR3 runs 14 residues. V gave up 4 bases and J gave up 6 bases; unmatched junction bases: 9. Germline V gene sequence: CDR1 ENHRY, CDR2 SYGVKD. This chain's CDR3 is CAISGDRGDGEQYF. Here the CDR3 DNA reads TGTGCCATCAGTGGGGACCGGGGGGACGGCGAGCAGTACTTC.

In this sample, this clone turned up a few times. This chain joins TRBV28 and TRBJ2-1; 14 bases line up with TRBD2. The V gene end was trimmed by 6 bases and the J gene end by 9 bases; junction bases not matched to a gene: 13. CDR3 length: 17 amino acids. Looked up from germline, CDR1 is MDHEN and CDR2 is SYDVKM. This chain's CDR3 is CASRSPGLAGDWGEQFF. In nucleotides, the CDR3 is TGTGCCAGCAGGTCACCGGGACTAGCGGGAGATTGGGGTGAGCAGTTCTTC.

The chain recombines TRBV5-4 with TRBJ2-7; 13 bases match TRBD2. This CDR3 spans 13 amino acids. V dropped 4 bases and J dropped 7; count of bases not matched to a gene: 2. Germline-derived CDR1 and CDR2 are SGHNT and YYREEE (reference sequence). Here the CDR3 reads CASSMGLAGEQYF. The CDR3 nucleotides read TGTGCCAGCAGCATGGGACTAGCGGGGGAGCAGTACTTC.

The V and J genes are TRBV5-1 and TRBJ1-3, with D possibly matching TRBD1 (6 bases). Germline CDR1 is SGHRS and CDR2 is YFSETQ. The CDR3 runs 15 residues. The ends were cut back, 4 bases at V and 0 bases at J, with 11 bases in the middle. CDR3 in DNA: TGCGCCAGCAGCGTACAGGGCATCTCTGGAAACACCATATATTTT. Translating gives CASSVQGISGNTIYF.

V is TRBV21-1 and J is TRBJ2-1; no check of the table's D call, TRBD2, against the DNA was made. TRBV21-1 is recorded as a pseudogene. The CDR3 has 14 amino acids. For the CDR3, the DNA is TGTGCCGTATCGGCCGGGTCTGGAAACAATGAGCAGTTCTTC. This sequence encodes CAVSAGSGNNEQFF.